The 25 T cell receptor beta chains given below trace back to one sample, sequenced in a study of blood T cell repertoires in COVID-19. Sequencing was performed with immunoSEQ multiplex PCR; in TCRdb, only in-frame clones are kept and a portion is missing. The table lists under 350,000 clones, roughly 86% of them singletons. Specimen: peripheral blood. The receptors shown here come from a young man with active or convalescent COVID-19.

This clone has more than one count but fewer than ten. The CDR3 DNA follows: TGTGCCAGTAGTCCACCGACAGGGGGCGCCTCTGAAGCTTTCTTT. Its translation: CASSPPTGGASEAFF. The V and J genes are TRBV19 and TRBJ1-1; 10 nucleotides align to TRBD1. Looked up from germline, CDR1 is LNHDA and CDR2 is SQIVND (reference sequence). This CDR3 is built from 15 residues. Unmatched junction bases numbered 9, after V lost 5 bases and J lost 6 bases.

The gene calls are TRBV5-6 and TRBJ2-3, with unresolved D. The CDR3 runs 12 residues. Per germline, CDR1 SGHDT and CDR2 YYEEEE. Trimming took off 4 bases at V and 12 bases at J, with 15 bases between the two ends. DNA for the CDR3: TGTGCCAGCAGCGGAGTTTCAGACGTCCAGTATTTT. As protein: CASSGVSDVQYF. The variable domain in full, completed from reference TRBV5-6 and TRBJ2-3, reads DAGVTQSPTHLIKTRGQQVTLRCSPKSGHDTVSWYQQALGQGPQFIFQYYEEEERQRGNFPDRFSGHQFPNYSSELNVNALLLGDSALYLCASSGVSDVQYFGPGTRLTVL.

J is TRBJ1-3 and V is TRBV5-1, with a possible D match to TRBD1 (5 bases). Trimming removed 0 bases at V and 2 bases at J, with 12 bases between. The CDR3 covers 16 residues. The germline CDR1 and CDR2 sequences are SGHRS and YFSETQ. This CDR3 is CASSLEGKKAGNTIYF. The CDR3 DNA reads TGCGCCAGCAGCTTGGAGGGGAAAAAGGCTGGAAACACCATATATTTT.

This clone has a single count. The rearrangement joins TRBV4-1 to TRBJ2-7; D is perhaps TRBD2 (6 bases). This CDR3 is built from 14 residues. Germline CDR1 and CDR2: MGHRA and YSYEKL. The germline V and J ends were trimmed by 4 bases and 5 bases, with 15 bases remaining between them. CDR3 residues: CASSPVGGLHEQYF. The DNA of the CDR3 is TGCGCCAGCAGCCCGGTGGGGGGTCTCCACGAGCAGTACTTC.

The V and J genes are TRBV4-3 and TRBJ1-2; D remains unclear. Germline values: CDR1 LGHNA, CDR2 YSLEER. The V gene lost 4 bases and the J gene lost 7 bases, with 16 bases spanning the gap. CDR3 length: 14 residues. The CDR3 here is CASSPELGPGGYTF. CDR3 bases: TGCGCCAGCAGCCCTGAGTTGGGTCCGGGTGGCTACACCTTC.

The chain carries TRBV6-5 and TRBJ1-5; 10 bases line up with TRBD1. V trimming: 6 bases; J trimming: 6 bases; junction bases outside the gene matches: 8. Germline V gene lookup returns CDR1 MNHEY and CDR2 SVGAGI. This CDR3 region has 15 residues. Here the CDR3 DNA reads TGTGCCAGCAGACGCGGACAGGGGGTATTTCAGCCCCAGCATTTT. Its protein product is CASRRGQGVFQPQHF.

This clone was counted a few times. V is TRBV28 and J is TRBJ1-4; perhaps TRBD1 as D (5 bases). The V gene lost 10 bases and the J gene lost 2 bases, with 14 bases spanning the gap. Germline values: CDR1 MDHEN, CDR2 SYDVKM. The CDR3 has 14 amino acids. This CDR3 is CATTQPGTNEKLFF. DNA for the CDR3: TGTGCCACCACCCAACCAGGGACTAATGAAAAACTGTTTTTT.

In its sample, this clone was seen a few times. The CDR3 spells CASSRHRAGELFF. CDR3 DNA: TGTGCCAGCAGTCGACACAGGGCCGGGGAGCTGTTTTTT. The chain has TRBV5-6 and TRBJ2-2; maybe TRBD1 (6 bases). The CDR3 covers 13 residues. Germline V CDR1 and CDR2: SGHDT, YYEEEE. Between the trimmed V and J ends, which lost 5 bases and 6 bases, there was a span of 11 bases. The full variable domain, its missing parts supplied by reference TRBV5-6 and TRBJ2-2, is DAGVTQSPTHLIKTRGQQVTLRCSPKSGHDTVSWYQQALGQGPQFIFQYYEEEERQRGNFPDRFSGHQFPNYSSELNVNALLLGDSALYLCASSRHRAGELFFGEGSRLTVL.

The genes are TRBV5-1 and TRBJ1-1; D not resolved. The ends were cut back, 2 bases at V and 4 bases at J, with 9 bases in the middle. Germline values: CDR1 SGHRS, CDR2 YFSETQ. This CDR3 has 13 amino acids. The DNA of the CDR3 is TGCGCCAGCAGCTTTAACCGAGGCACTGAAGCTTTCTTT. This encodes CASSFNRGTEAFF.

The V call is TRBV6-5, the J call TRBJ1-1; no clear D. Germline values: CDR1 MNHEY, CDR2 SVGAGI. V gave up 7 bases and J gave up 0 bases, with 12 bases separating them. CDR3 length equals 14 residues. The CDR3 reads CASTTNGMNTEAFF. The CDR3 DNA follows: TGTGCCAGCACCACTAACGGTATGAACACTGAAGCTTTCTTT.

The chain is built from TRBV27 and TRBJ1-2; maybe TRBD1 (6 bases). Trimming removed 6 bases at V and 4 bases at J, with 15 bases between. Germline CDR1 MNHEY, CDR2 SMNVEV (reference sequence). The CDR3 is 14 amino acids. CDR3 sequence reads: CASRPAGVAYGYTF. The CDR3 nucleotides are TGTGCCAGCAGGCCTGCAGGGGTAGCCTATGGCTACACCTTC.

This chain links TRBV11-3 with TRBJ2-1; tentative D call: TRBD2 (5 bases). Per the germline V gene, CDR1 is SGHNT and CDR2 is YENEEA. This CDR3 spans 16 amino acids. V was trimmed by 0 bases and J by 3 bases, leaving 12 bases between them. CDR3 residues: CASSLEAAEGYNEQFF. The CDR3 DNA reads TGTGCCAGCAGCTTAGAAGCGGCAGAGGGCTACAATGAGCAGTTCTTC.

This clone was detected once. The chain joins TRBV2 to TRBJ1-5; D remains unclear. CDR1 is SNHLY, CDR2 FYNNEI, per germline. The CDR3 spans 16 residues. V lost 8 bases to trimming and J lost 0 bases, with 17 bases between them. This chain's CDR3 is CASGLPVAGSNQPQHF. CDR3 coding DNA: TGTGCCAGCGGACTGCCCGTCGCGGGTAGCAATCAGCCCCAGCATTTT.

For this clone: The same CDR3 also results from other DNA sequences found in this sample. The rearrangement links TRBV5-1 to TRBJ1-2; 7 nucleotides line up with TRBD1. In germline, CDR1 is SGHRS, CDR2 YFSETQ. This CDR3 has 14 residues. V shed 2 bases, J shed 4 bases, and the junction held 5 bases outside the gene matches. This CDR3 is CASSLATGSYGYTF. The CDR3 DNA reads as TGCGCCAGCAGCTTAGCGACAGGGAGCTATGGCTACACCTTC. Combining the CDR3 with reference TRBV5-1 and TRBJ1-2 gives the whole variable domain KAGVTQTPRYLIKTRGQQVTLSCSPISGHRSVSWYQQTPGQGLQFLFEYFSETQRNKGNFPGRFSGRQFSNSRSEMNVSTLELGDSALYLCASSLATGSYGYTFGSGTRLTVV.

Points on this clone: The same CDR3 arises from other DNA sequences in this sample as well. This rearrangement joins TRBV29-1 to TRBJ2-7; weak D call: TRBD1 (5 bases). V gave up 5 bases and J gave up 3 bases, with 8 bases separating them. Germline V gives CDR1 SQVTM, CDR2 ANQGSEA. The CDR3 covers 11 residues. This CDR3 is CSVSQGYEQYF. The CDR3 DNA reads TGCAGCGTTTCGCAGGGCTACGAGCAGTACTTC.

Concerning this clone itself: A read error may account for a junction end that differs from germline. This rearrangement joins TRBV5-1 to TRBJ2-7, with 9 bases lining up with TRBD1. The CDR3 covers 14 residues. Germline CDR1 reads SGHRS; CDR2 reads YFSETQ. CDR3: CASSSGTGFNPQHF. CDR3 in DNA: TGCGCCAGCAGCTCTGGGACAGGGTTTAACCCCCAGCACTTC.

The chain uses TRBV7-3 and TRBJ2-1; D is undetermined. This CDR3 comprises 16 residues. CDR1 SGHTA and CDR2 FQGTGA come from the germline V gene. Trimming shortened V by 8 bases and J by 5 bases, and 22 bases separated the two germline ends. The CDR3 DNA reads TGTGCCAGCTCGACCGGTCCAGACCGACTTAACAATGAGCAGTTCTTC. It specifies CASSTGPDRLNNEQFF.

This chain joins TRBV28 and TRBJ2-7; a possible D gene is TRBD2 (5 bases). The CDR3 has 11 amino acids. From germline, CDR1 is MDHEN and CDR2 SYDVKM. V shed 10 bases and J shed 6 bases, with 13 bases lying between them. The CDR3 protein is CATNEGGEQYF. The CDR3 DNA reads TGTGCCACCAACGAAGGAGGCGAGCAGTACTTC. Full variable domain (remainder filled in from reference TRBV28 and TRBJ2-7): DVKVTQSSRYLVKRTGEKVFLECVQDMDHENMFWYRQDPGLGLRLIYFSYDVKMKEKGDIPEGYSVSREKKERFSLILESASTNQTSMYLCATNEGGEQYFGPGTRLTVT.

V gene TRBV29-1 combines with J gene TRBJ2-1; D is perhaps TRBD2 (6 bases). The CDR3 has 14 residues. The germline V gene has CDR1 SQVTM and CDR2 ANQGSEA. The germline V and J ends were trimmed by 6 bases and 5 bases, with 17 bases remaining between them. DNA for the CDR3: TGCAGCGTGATTAGTGCGGGGACTGACAATGAGCAGTTCTTC. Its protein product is CSVISAGTDNEQFF.

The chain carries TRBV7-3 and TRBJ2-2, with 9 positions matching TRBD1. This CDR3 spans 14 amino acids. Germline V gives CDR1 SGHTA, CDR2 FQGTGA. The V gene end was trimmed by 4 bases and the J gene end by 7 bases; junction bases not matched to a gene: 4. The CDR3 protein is CASSSGQGGGELFF. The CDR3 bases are TGTGCCAGCAGCTCGGGACAGGGTGGCGGGGAGCTGTTTTTT.

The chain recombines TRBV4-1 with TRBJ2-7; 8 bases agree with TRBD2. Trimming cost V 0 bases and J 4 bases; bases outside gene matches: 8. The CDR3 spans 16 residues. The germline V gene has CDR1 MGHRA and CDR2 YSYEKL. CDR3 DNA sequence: TGCGCCAGCAGCCAAGATCAGAGCGGGGGAGAGTACGAGCAGTACTTC. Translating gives CASSQDQSGGEYEQYF.

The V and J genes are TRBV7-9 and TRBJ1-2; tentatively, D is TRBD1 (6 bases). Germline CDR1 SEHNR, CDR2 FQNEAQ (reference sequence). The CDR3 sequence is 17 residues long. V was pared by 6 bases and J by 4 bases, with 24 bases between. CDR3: CASSSRVAGGRAYGYTF. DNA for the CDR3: TGTGCCAGCAGTTCGCGCGTTGCGGGGGGCCGCGCCTATGGCTACACCTTC.

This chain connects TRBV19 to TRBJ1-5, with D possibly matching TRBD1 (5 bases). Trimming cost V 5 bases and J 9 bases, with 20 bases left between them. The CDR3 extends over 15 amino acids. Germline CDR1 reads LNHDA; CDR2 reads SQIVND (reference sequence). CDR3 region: CASSWDPGGTSPQHF. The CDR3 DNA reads TGTGCCAGTAGTTGGGACCCTGGGGGGACCTCGCCCCAGCATTTT.

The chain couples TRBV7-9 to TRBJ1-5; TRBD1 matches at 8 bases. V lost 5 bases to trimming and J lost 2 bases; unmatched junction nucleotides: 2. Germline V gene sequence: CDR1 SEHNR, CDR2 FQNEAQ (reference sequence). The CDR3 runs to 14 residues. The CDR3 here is CASSQQGGNQPQHF. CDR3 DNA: TGTGCCAGCAGCCAACAGGGGGGCAATCAGCCCCAGCATTTT.

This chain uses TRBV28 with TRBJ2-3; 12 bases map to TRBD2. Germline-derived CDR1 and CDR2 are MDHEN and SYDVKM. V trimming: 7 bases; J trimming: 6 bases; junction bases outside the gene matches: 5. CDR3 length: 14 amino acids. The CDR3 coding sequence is TGTGCCAGCATCGCTAGCGGGGGGGCTGATACGCAGTATTTT. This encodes CASIASGGADTQYF.